This T cell receptor (beta chain) was recorded in a study of T cells in Graves' hyperthyroidism and ophthalmopathy. Study-wide results and caveats: Among clonotypes expanded in thyroid above 0.001, most were also found in blood.

A NOSPECS grade of at least 4, a Clinical Activity Score of at least 3 and duration under 3 months were recorded in ophthalmopathy patients. Clinicians diagnosed patients from clinical symptoms, serum thyroxine and TRAb, thyroid ultrasound and orbital computed tomography. The CDR3 length is 12 residues. V lost 8 bases to trimming and J lost 4 bases, with 12 bases between them. Germline loops: CDR1 GTSNPN, CDR2 SVGIG (reference sequence). Amplification of TCR beta CDR3 regions was performed using RNA transcripts as template. Using the HTBI primer set, a first-round RT-PCR was run on the TCR CDR3. TCRdb re-analysed the multiplex PCR reads in MiXCR, keeping a single row per CDR3 protein. Of around 690,000 distinct CDR3 sequences listed, around 21% are singletons. This clonotype was seen only a few times. Its antigen is unknown.

Sequencing was performed on blood. This TCR came from a man aged 30 to 45 with Graves' ophthalmopathy. The chain has TRBV30 and TRBJ2-1; possibly TRBD1 for D (5 bases). The CDR3 sequence: CARQGKYNEQFF. The DNA for the CDR3 is TGTGCCCGGCAGGGAAAATACAATGAGCAGTTCTTC. The full variable domain, rest sourced from reference TRBV30 and TRBJ2-1, is SQTIHQWPATLVQPVGSPLSLECTVEGTSNPNLYWYRQAAGRGLQLLFYSVGIGQISSEVPQNLSASRPQDRQFILSSKKLLLSDSGFYLCARQGKYNEQFFGPGTRLTVL.